The clone carrying this T cell receptor (beta chain) was found a few times. Everyone who donated was a healthy Caucasian. The data were taken from a study of identical twins. Via MiXCR, TCRdb re-called the 5' RACE reads, giving one row per CDR3 protein. The sample lists approximately 500,000 distinct CDR3 sequences, 13% to 15% occurring once. The junction had 4 bases not matched to a gene; V was cut back by 10 bases and J by 4 bases. Germline loops: CDR1 ENHRY, CDR2 SYGVKD. The CDR3 consists of 13 residues. The same sample was also studied in work on yellow fever vaccine responses in identical twins.

This sequence joins TRBV10-3 and TRBJ2-1; 10 bases line up with TRBD2. The TCR was taken from a woman aged 18-29 years in good health. The sample comprised CD4+ T cells sorted from blood. CDR3 in DNA: TGTGCCACATCTAGCGGGGGATACAATGAGCAGTTCTTC. The encoded protein is CATSSGGYNEQFF.